This T cell receptor (beta chain) was sequenced during a study of cytomegalovirus exposure and HLA in healthy donors. This CDR3 contains 13 residues. Per the germline V gene, CDR1 is MNHEY and CDR2 is SMNVEV (reference sequence). The V and J ends lost 2 bases and 5 bases respectively, with 8 bases between them. 60 Vbeta and 13 Jbeta primers were used in PCR. Assay: immunoSEQ multiplex PCR; the TCRdb copy retains only in-frame clones and omits some. The data show under 200,000 clones, about four fifths seen once. On this clone itself: Its antigen remains unidentified.

Study-wide results and limits: It is likely that the observed cluster of highly shared sequence variants was a sequencing artifact. A list of 164 TCR beta chains associated with cytomegalovirus was given. Many donors shared some public TCRs, even though most TCR sequences were rare.

The sample taken for sequencing was PBMCs. The rearrangement joins TRBV27 to TRBJ2-3; TRBD1 might be the D (5 bases). The clonotype comes from a male donor in good health and CMV-seronegative. The CDR3 DNA is TGTGCCAGCAGTTTAGGGGCCCTAGATACGCAGTATTTT. Protein: CASSLGALDTQYF.